Below, one T cell receptor beta chain is given with its context. The antigen it recognizes is unknown. Base quality data are lacking; no much larger clone is found one base away. The entry originates in a study of cytomegalovirus exposure and HLA in healthy donors (dated by TCRdb to about 2017). About the study as a whole: An earlier analysis of some 600 of the donors reported 276 Gb of sequence data and 95 million to 140 million unique TCR beta sequences obtained from about 180 million T cells. An early release covering more than 500 HLA-typed donors comprised roughly 300 gigabases of sequencing data and around 80 million unique TCR sequences. Among the roughly 370 genotyped donors, 75% to 90% belonged to the genetic ancestry cluster associated with self-reported Caucasian donors. The study was designed to test whether signatures of past pathogen exposure could be identified by cataloging public T cell receptors. The study profiled the T cell repertoires of 666 subjects by immunosequencing and related them to cytomegalovirus serostatus. Along with the approximately 650-subject first cohort, a separate validation cohort of over a hundred different subjects was used. To predict cytomegalovirus infection status, the study combined high-throughput TCR immunosequencing, statistical association of individual TCRs with disease status, and machine learning. A later analysis re-examined previously published TCR beta repertoires from hundreds of donors and added high-resolution HLA genotyping to investigate patterns of TCR occurrence. The later analysis used no new phenotypic data to find candidate immune exposures, relying instead on TCR beta sequences and their occurrence across donors. In an earlier analysis of around 540 of the donors, high-throughput TCR beta sequencing was used to judge whether each TCR beta V gene segment behaved as functional or pseudogenic. Donor age, sex, ethnicity and CMV serostatus were compiled alongside the repertoire data. Genome-wide SNP genotypes for about three fifths of the 666 donors were used in a later genetic analysis, which treated that subset as a discovery cohort. Every repertoire in the discovery cohort had been generated on one and the same sequencing platform. Class I and class II HLA loci were covered by the typing at four-digit resolution. Typing coverage differed by locus: A, B, C, DRB1 and DQB1 were typed in about 629-640 donors, DQA1 in 522, DPA1 in nearly 610, and DPB1 in roughly 470. Because of strong linkage in the cohort, 4 to 6 DR-DQ haplotypes were treated as single units for association and clustering. Across about 370 genotyped donors of the cohort, an average of approximately 200,000 unique TCR beta nucleotide sequences per donor were sequenced, and 15% to 20% of those sequences were non-productive. Overall study results and their limits: In both the original and validation cohorts, the classifier was reported to diagnose cytomegalovirus status with high specificity and sensitivity. Seventeen rarely observed V segments, including chromosome 9 orphons, were excluded from the earlier analysis of about 600 of the donors because counts were too low. The study gave a list of 150 to 200 TCR beta chains associated with cytomegalovirus. In a later analysis, the rate of TCR association differed among HLA loci, with DRB1 alleles having the most associated TCRs and HLA-C alleles having the fewest. Compared with equally common non-associated chains, HLA-associated TCR beta chains in a later analysis were more clonally expanded and had lower generation probabilities. When HLA alleles, especially DR and DQ, strongly co-occurred, attributing TCR associations to individual alleles was difficult. A further reported finding was that TCR beta sequences accurately predicted the HLA-A and HLA-B alleles for most subjects in the first cohort. A cluster of highly shared sequence variants was judged likely to be a technical artifact of the sequencing pipeline. Because the 87-base-pair reads could not distinguish some IMGT-functional V segments, including TRBV6-2 and TRBV6-3, those segments were excluded. It was suggested by the authors that the approach could potentially be generalized to other disease states and immunological phenotypes. Because HLA typing was missing for some donors at each locus, association tests included only the typed subset. Linkage disequilibrium might explain the correlated functional status among segregating V segments, but an unknown experimental factor could not be excluded. Sequencing depth was assumed to be roughly uniform across donors in the presence/absence analyses, though that assumption may not hold. For the cohort, immune exposure information was limited to CMV serostatus. A later analysis reported that several top co-occurrence clusters appeared linked to parvovirus B19, influenza, CMV and Epstein-Barr virus. According to a later analysis, most CMV-associated TCR beta chains appeared to be HLA-restricted, and the HLA associations seemed to be driven largely by CMV exposure. An association between a missense DCLRE1C variant and V-gene and J-gene trimming of TCR beta chains was found in a later genetic analysis and replicated in an independent cohort. Most TCR sequences were observed very rarely across donors, whereas some public TCRs were present in many individuals. An earlier analysis of some 560 of the donors showed that most TCR beta V segments appeared in productive rearrangements either about 87% or about 30% of the time, which broadly matched IMGT annotations. Specific HLA alleles were associated with more than 15,000 TCR beta sequences at a false discovery rate of 0.05 in a later analysis. A few of the identified cytomegalovirus-associated TCR beta chains were confirmed in vitro to be specific for cytomegalovirus antigens. Only TCR beta chains were sequenced in this cohort, and the absence of alpha or paired-chain data limited detectable features. Compared with the roughly 720-donor mean, donors in an Asian-associated ancestry cluster had fewer N-insertions in productive TCRs, according to a later genetic analysis.

The cohort consisted of approximately 690 healthy bone marrow donors. All cohort members were sampled while nominally healthy, although unrecorded immune exposures were likely present. The donor tested CMV seronegative, placing the donor among the 350 or so seronegative members of the cohort. A peripheral blood sample was collected from each donor, and TCR beta sequencing was performed on peripheral blood mononuclear cells. The Qiagen DNeasy Blood Extraction Kit was used to extract genomic DNA from the blood cell samples. From a lookup of the germline V gene, CDR1 and CDR2 are MNHNS and SASEGT. There are 12 amino acids in the CDR3, from cysteine to phenylalanine inclusive. The entry retains the CDR3 DNA only, 36 bases that are in frame from base 1. V loses 2 bases of germline sequence and J loses 9 bases, and the interval between the two ends is 10 bases. Libraries were constructed by the immunoSEQ multiplex PCR assay. For the multiplex PCR, a mixture combining 60 forward primers for TCR Vbeta segments and 13 reverse primers for TCR Jbeta segments was used. The CDR3 region of rearranged TCR beta genes was amplified from genomic DNA with a multiplex PCR assay. The Illumina HiSeq System was used to sequence the amplified TCR beta libraries as 87-base-pair reads. The authors' analysis ran thus. A later analysis tallied 70 million to 100 million unique TCR beta chains across the approximately 670 repertoires, and around 12 million of those chains were shared by two or more donors. To remove PCR and sequencing errors, raw reads were error-corrected and collapsed into unique sequences using a nearest-neighbor algorithm that merged closely related sequences. Alignment of CDR3 sequences to IMGT reference sequences was used to assign V, D and J gene segments. For a sequence to be retained, a match of at least six nucleotides to both a V gene segment and a J gene segment was required. Rearrangements were called productive when the CDR3 lacked stop codons and stayed in frame with V and J; all others were non-productive. Following IMGT convention, CDR3 was defined as the stretch from the second conserved V-encoded cysteine up to the conserved J-encoded phenylalanine. Sequences without an unambiguous match to a single V gene segment were excluded from the earlier analysis of approximately 560 of the donors. An earlier analysis of fewer than 750 of the donors classified V segments as functional when productive rearrangements were above 56.7% and as segregating when the standard deviation between donors was above 5%. A statistical classification framework was built for diagnosing cytomegalovirus status from the catalog of TCR beta chain sequences. In a later analysis, TCR nucleotide sequences were compared against IMGT/GENE-DB human TR gene sequences so that V and J genes could be assigned. A later analysis assigned CDR3 sequences and most-parsimonious VDJ recombination scenarios with the TCRdist pipeline. In a later analysis, each TCR beta chain was defined by its CDR3 amino acid sequence together with its V-gene family, and reads without a unique V-gene family were excluded. To address suspected cross-contamination and a sequencing artifact, a later analysis removed approximately 600 highly shared, low-generation-probability nucleotide sequences. A later analysis calculated a clonal expansion index for each public chain from normalized within-repertoire ranks of inferred template counts. Generation probabilities in a later analysis came from a VDJ recombination model fitted to out-of-frame rearrangements, and those results were checked against IGoR. In a later analysis, TCR-TCR, TCR-HLA and TCR-CMV co-occurrence was scored with hypergeometric tests, and a repertoire-size bias correction was applied to TCR pairs. To estimate false discovery rates, a later analysis permuted the HLA or CMV assignments 20 times. In a later analysis, co-occurring TCRs were grouped using DBSCAN, and TCRdist sequence similarity was added for clustering within HLA-allele-positive subsets. Repertoires with fewer than 30,000 or more than 120,000 public chains were left out of co-occurrence clustering, as were five repertoires with anomalous nucleotide sharing. Held by TCRdb, this immuneACCESS table contains in-frame sequences only and omits some clones. Under half of the omission traces to an unresolved V gene where checked; the cause of the rest is unknown. The V and J calls and the clone size are those of that table, but D and trimming were determined from the DNA. In all, the sample holds approximately 220,000 clones, and almost 80% of those were seen once. The ten largest account for 1.5% to 2% of the sample.

The specimen was PBMCs. The clonotype comes from a man between 18 and 35 years old in good health and CMV-seronegative. The rearrangement combines TRBV6-1 with TRBJ1-2, with a tentative D gene TRBD1 over 5 matching bases. The CDR3 has the sequence CASSERGGRYTF. The base sequence is TGTGCCAGCAGTGAAAGGGGCGGCCGCTACACCTTC.